Sequencing of this T cell receptor beta chain was carried out in a study of blood T cell repertoires in COVID-19. At the level of the study: The United States, Italy and Spain supplied acute and convalescent COVID-19 samples. Nucleic acid was either cDNA or gDNA, and it came from T cells, B-cell-depleted T cells, or PBMCs.

Original handling: Reference gene primer amplification gave estimated nucleated cell counts. Sequenced by immunoSEQ multiplex PCR; TCRdb stores in-frame clones only, minus some. V, J and clone size derive from that table, while D and trimming were established from the DNA sequence. This table has approximately 210,000 clones, 94% appearing once. CDR1 and CDR2 (germline): LNHDA, SQIVND (reference sequence). V lost 5 bases, J lost 0 bases, and 14 bases lay in between. The CDR3 contains 17 residues. Seattle cases were enrolled at active infection and followed longitudinally. The chain links TRBV19 to TRBJ1-6, with D uncertain. The TCR comes from a man aged 25-45 years with COVID-19, enrolled during active disease. Sequencing was done on a sample of peripheral blood. The CDR3 DNA is TGTGCCAGTAGTCCGATCGCGGGGAGCTCCTATAATTCACCCCTCCACTTT. It translates to CASSPIAGSSYNSPLHF.